The 21 T cell receptor beta chains reported below all come from one sample, sequenced in a study of CD8 T cell repertoires and HIV-1 epitope variants. Their antigens are not known. The data were produced by immunoSEQ multiplex PCR, yet TCRdb's version contains in-frame clones alone and is incomplete. The repertoire holds around 5,000 clones, with approximately 65% as singletons. Sequencing used cultured CD8+ T cells derived from PBMCs. These receptors were taken from a male donor with HIV.

CDR3 DNA: TGCAGCGTTGAGGCGGGAAACACCATATATTTT. Translation: CSVEAGNTIYF. The chain employs TRBV29-1 and TRBJ1-3; D unclear. The CDR3 totals 11 residues. Germline assignment: CDR1 SQVTM and CDR2 ANQGSEA. V was trimmed by 3 bases and J by 4 bases, leaving 4 bases between them.

Remarks on this clone: Other DNA sequences from this sample encode an identical CDR3 as well. The chain employs TRBV27 and TRBJ2-7; D not certain. Trimming left V 0 bases short and J 3 bases short, with 9 bases between. This CDR3 has 14 amino acids. Germline CDR1 reads MNHEY; CDR2 reads SMNVEV (reference sequence). The CDR3 DNA is TGTGCCAGCAGTTTATCAGGGTCTAGCTACGAGCAGTACTTC. Its protein product is CASSLSGSSYEQYF.

The chain recombines TRBV7-8 with TRBJ2-1; D unresolved. V was clipped by 5 bases and J by 5 bases, with 10 bases between them. The CDR3 runs to 13 residues. The germline V gene encodes CDR1 SGHVS and CDR2 FQNEAQ. The CDR3 coding sequence is TGTGCCAGCAGCCCCGGACCGAACAATGAGCAGTTCTTC. Protein product: CASSPGPNNEQFF. Supplemented by reference TRBV7-8 and TRBJ2-1, the full variable domain reads GAGVSQSPRYKVAKRGQDVALRCDPISGHVSLFWYQQALGQGPEFLTYFQNEAQLDKSGLPSDRFFAERPEGSVSTLKIQRTQQEDSAVYLCASSPGPNNEQFFGPGTRLTVL.

The V and J genes are TRBV19 and TRBJ2-2, with 15 bases matching TRBD2. From germline, CDR1 is LNHDA and CDR2 SQIVND (reference sequence). V lost 6 bases and J lost 7; bases outside the gene matches: 3. The CDR3 contains 15 residues. CDR3 in amino acids: CASSRGLAGGGELFF. CDR3 nucleotide sequence: TGTGCCAGTAGCAGGGGACTAGCGGGAGGCGGGGAGCTGTTTTTT.

The genes are TRBV11-2 and TRBJ1-4; a weak D match, TRBD1 (5 bases). Between the trimmed V and J ends, which lost 4 bases and 8 bases, there was a span of 17 bases. The CDR3 covers 15 residues. The V gene's germline CDR1 is SGHAT and CDR2 FQNNGV. CDR3 sequence (DNA): TGTGCCAGCAGCTCAAGCCGGGCCAAGGGGGAAAAACTGTTTTTT. This encodes CASSSSRAKGEKLFF.

The chain joins TRBV7-2 to TRBJ1-1; D gene ambiguous. The CDR3 runs 13 residues. V was pared by 1 base and J by 4 bases, with 7 bases between. CDR1 and CDR2 from the germline V gene are SGHTA and FQGNSA. CDR3 DNA: TGTGCCAGCAGCTTAGAGGAGGGCACTGAAGCTTTCTTT. Protein sequence: CASSLEEGTEAFF.

This clone was found a few times. V is TRBV30 and J is TRBJ1-2; D not certain. The V gene's germline CDR1 is GTSNPN and CDR2 SVGIG (reference sequence). Deletions cut 5 bases from V and 4 bases from J, with 17 bases between. The CDR3 has 14 residues. The CDR3 spells CAWGNGASGYGYTF. In DNA form, the CDR3 reads TGTGCCTGGGGCAACGGCGCTAGTGGCTATGGCTACACCTTC.

The gene calls are TRBV28 and TRBJ2-7; D not certain. The germline V gene has CDR1 MDHEN and CDR2 SYDVKM. V lost 5 bases, J lost 5 bases, and 16 bases lay in between. The CDR3 is 14 residues long. In DNA form, the CDR3 reads TGTGCCAGCAGTCCCGCGAGAACTTATGACGAGCAGTACTTC. Amino acid sequence: CASSPARTYDEQYF.

The genes are TRBV15 and TRBJ2-1, with 11 bases aligning to TRBD2. The V gene's germline CDR1 is LNHNV and CDR2 YYDKDF (reference sequence). V was pared by 0 bases and J by 0 bases, with 7 bases of the junction left unmatched. This CDR3 spans 19 amino acids. CDR3: CATSRDRLAGGSSYNEQFF. Here the CDR3 DNA reads TGTGCCACCAGCAGAGATCGGCTAGCGGGGGGAAGCTCCTACAATGAGCAGTTCTTC.

There are a few counts of this clone. The chain couples TRBV2 to TRBJ2-2; possibly TRBD2 for D (6 bases). The CDR3 runs to 15 residues. Germline CDR1 is SNHLY and CDR2 is FYNNEI. The V and J ends lost 3 bases and 5 bases respectively, with 13 bases between them. CDR3 sequence (DNA): TGTGCCAGCAGTGAGTTGCCGGGGAGGACCGGGGAGCTGTTTTTT. Protein: CASSELPGRTGELFF.

The chain joins TRBV21-1 to TRBJ2-5; no check of the table's D call, TRBD2, against the DNA was made. TRBV21-1 is a recognized pseudogene. CDR3 length: 17 amino acids. CDR3 sequence: CASSKVVSAGQGETQYF. Here the CDR3 DNA reads TGTGCCAGCAGCAAAGTAGTTTCAGCGGGGCAGGGGGAGACCCAGTACTTC.

The CDR3 DNA sequence: TGTGCCAGCAGCTTAAGAGGGGGCACTGAAGCTTTCTTT. Translating it yields CASSLRGGTEAFF. The chain carries TRBV11-2 and TRBJ1-1; D might be TRBD1 (6 bases). The V end lost 2 bases, the J end lost 4 bases, and 8 bases lay between the germline ends. Germline V gene sequence: CDR1 SGHAT, CDR2 FQNNGV. CDR3 length: 13 amino acids. The complete variable domain, with remaining parts taken from reference TRBV11-2 and TRBJ1-1, reads EAGVAQSPRYKIIEKRQSVAFWCNPISGHATLYWYQQILGQGPKLLIQFQNNGVVDDSQLPKDRFSAERLKGVDSTLKIQPAKLEDSAVYLCASSLRGGTEAFFGQGTRLTVV.

In nucleotides, the CDR3 is TGTGCCAGTAGAGGTCAGGGGGAAACTTTCTACGAGCAGTACTTC. The encoded protein is CASRGQGETFYEQYF. The chain uses TRBV19 and TRBJ2-7; 7 bases agree with TRBD1. The CDR3 consists of 15 residues. Germline V gene sequence: CDR1 LNHDA, CDR2 SQIVND (reference sequence). After removal of 6 bases from V and 3 bases from J, the junction contained 11 bases not matched to a gene. Full variable domain (missing parts from reference TRBV19 and TRBJ2-7): DGGITQSPKYLFRKEGQNVTLSCEQNLNHDAMYWYRQDPGQGLRLIYYSQIVNDFQKGDIAEGYSVSREKKESFPLTVTSAQKNPTAFYLCASRGQGETFYEQYFGPGTRLTVT.

The genes are TRBV27 and TRBJ2-7; no clear D gene. CDR3 size: 14 residues. V was clipped by 2 bases and J by 0 bases, with 8 bases between them. Germline V gene sequence: CDR1 MNHEY, CDR2 SMNVEV (reference sequence). The chain's CDR3 is CASSLRGYSYEQYF. DNA for the CDR3: TGTGCCAGCAGTTTACGTGGGTACTCCTACGAGCAGTACTTC.

CDR3 sequence reads: CASSGPNTGELFF. CDR3 DNA sequence: TGTGCCAGCAGCGGGCCGAACACCGGGGAGCTGTTTTTT. This chain connects TRBV7-2 to TRBJ2-2, with no clear D. The ends were cut back, 5 bases at V and 0 bases at J, with 4 bases in the middle. This CDR3 is built from 13 residues. CDR1 and CDR2 (germline): SGHTA, FQGNSA.

The J gene is TRBJ2-7, the V gene TRBV5-1; D is undetermined. The CDR3 is made up of 11 amino acids. The V end was cut by 0 bases, the J end by 4 bases, with 2 bases between. The germline V gene has CDR1 SGHRS and CDR2 YFSETQ. In DNA form, the CDR3 reads TGCGCCAGCAGCTTGGGGTACGAGCAGTACTTC. Residues: CASSLGYEQYF.

This clone was seen a few times. The genes are TRBV19 and TRBJ2-7; D ambiguous. V was clipped by 3 bases and J by 4 bases, with 13 bases between them. This CDR3 has 14 residues. From germline, CDR1 is LNHDA and CDR2 SQIVND (reference sequence). The DNA of the CDR3 is TGTGCCAGTAGTATCCGGGCCTCCCGATACGAGCAGTACTTC. Translating it yields CASSIRASRYEQYF.

The chain is built from TRBV5-6 and TRBJ2-1, with D possibly TRBD1 on 7 matching bases. Germline values: CDR1 SGHDT, CDR2 YYEEEE. The germline V and J ends were trimmed by 2 bases and 5 bases, with 11 bases remaining between them. The CDR3 contains 14 residues. The CDR3 loop is CASSLGGGDNEQFF. For the CDR3, the DNA is TGTGCCAGCAGCTTAGGGGGCGGGGACAATGAGCAGTTCTTC.

This clone is judged medium-sized. The chain couples TRBV2 to TRBJ1-1; possibly TRBD1 for D (5 bases). The V gene lost 6 bases and the J gene lost 1 base, with 6 bases spanning the gap. This CDR3 comprises 12 residues. CDR1 SNHLY and CDR2 FYNNEI come from the germline V gene. CDR3 nucleotides: TGTGCCAGCAGCCAGGGGAACACTGAAGCTTTCTTT. It codes for CASSQGNTEAFF.

The sample holds one count of this clone. The chain employs TRBV5-6 and TRBJ1-2; D not resolved. V gave up 1 base and J gave up 2 bases, with 6 bases separating them. This CDR3 comprises 13 residues. Per germline, CDR1 SGHDT and CDR2 YYEEEE. The CDR3 protein is CASSLMENYGYTF. CDR3 DNA sequence: TGTGCCAGCAGCTTGATGGAAAACTATGGCTACACCTTC.

In this sample, this clone turned up once. This sequence joins TRBV7-6 and TRBJ2-3; 9 bases map to TRBD2. Germline V gene lookup returns CDR1 SGHVS and CDR2 FNYEAQ. The CDR3 runs 18 residues. V gave up 0 bases and J gave up 0 bases; unmatched junction bases: 7. CDR3 bases: TGTGCCAGCAGCTTAGCGCGGGCTAGCGGGACGAGCACAGATACGCAGTATTTT. It specifies CASSLARASGTSTDTQYF.